This is a list of T cell receptor beta chains from one sample in a study of T cell repertoires in cytomegalovirus infection. Each CDR3 protein gets one entry after TCRdb re-called the reads with MiXCR. The sample carries almost 500,000 distinct CDR3 sequences, approximately 11% recorded once. Sequences were obtained from PBMCs. The receptor set was obtained from a human donor in good health (CMV status not recorded). Some clones in this sample may be carry-over from other donors' samples. CDR3s include the opening cysteine and the closing phenylalanine or tryptophan. The order of the fields is J gene, V gene, D gene, clone size, CDR3 DNA, CDR3 protein. The D gene is left open where the match is weak. Size values are once, few and many counts, or a class for expanded clones, and some rows have none.

TRBJ2-7,TRBV7-3,.,many,TGTGCCAGCAGCTTAGACACCAACTACGAGCAGTACTTC,CASSLDTNYEQYF
TRBJ2-7,TRBV7-2,.,many,TGTGCCAGCAGCTCCGATAGGGGTTCCTACGAGCAGTACTTC,CASSSDRGSYEQYF
TRBJ1-2,TRBV7-3,TRBD1,many,TGTGCCAGCAGCCCCCTCCCGGGACAGAACTATGGCTACACCTTC,CASSPLPGQNYGYTF
TRBJ2-3,TRBV7-2,TRBD2,many,TGTGCCAGCAGTTCGTCTCTAGCGGGGGCCACAGATACGCAGTATTTT,CASSSSLAGATDTQYF
TRBJ1-1,TRBV4-2,.,many,TGTGCCACTGCGGCAGGGAGAGAACCTGAAGCTTTCTTT,CATAAGREPEAFF
TRBJ2-3,TRBV5-4,TRBD2,few,TGTGCCAGCAGCCCGAGGTCGGGGACTAGCGGGAGCAGCACAGATACGCAGTATTTT,CASSPRSGTSGSSTDTQYF
TRBJ1-5,TRBV7-6,.,many,TGTGCCAGCAGCTTACGGTGGGGGACCAATCAGCCCCAGCATTTT,CASSLRWGTNQPQHF
TRBJ1-4,TRBV6-8,TRBD1,.,TGTGCCAGCAGTTACTCAGTACAGGGGGGGGAAAAACTGTTTTTT,CASSYSVQGGEKLFF
TRBJ1-1,TRBV6-1,.,many,TGTGCCAGCAGGAAAACAGCGAACACTGAAGCTTTCTTT,CASRKTANTEAFF
TRBJ2-5,TRBV12-5,.,many,TGTGCTAGTGGTTTGGGAACCTTACAAGAGACCCAGTACTTC,CASGLGTLQETQYF